The next 18 T cell receptor beta chains were all read from a single sample in a study of blood T cells in healthy people across ages. Together with a sample-barcoded 5' primer, a J-beta primer mix was included in a second PCR lasting about 7 to 11 cycles. TCRdb ran MiXCR on the 5' RACE reads and lists one entry per CDR3 protein. The sample shows about 1.5 million distinct CDR3 sequences, under 55% of them seen only once. Material: blood. These receptors were taken from a woman aged 18-29 years in good health.

The chain links TRBV19 to TRBJ2-7; 7 positions agree with TRBD1. The V segment lost 7 bases and the J segment 7 bases; nucleotides outside the gene matches: 13. Germline CDR1 is LNHDA and CDR2 is SQIVND (reference sequence). The CDR3 is made up of 14 amino acids. The CDR3 protein is CASNHGQDRGEQYF. The CDR3 DNA reads TGTGCCAGTAACCATGGACAGGACCGAGGGGAGCAGTACTTC.

The V call is TRBV11-2, the J call TRBJ2-3; 12 nucleotides align to TRBD2. V gave up 4 bases and J gave up 0 bases; unmatched junction bases: 17. There are 21 residues in the CDR3. The germline V gene encodes CDR1 SGHAT and CDR2 FQNNGV. The CDR3 DNA is TGTGCCAGCAGCTCCTCCGGACTAGCGGGACCTCCTTGGGGAAGCACAGATACGCAGTATTTT. It is translated as CASSSSGLAGPPWGSTDTQYF.

The table lists this clonotype with a few counts. This chain connects TRBV6-6 to TRBJ2-7; no clear D gene. This CDR3 has 14 amino acids. V lost 8 bases to trimming and J lost 2 bases, with 16 bases between them. The germline gives CDR1 MNHNY, CDR2 SVGAGI (reference sequence). CDR3 in amino acids: CASGVLSPTYEQYF. CDR3 bases: TGTGCCAGCGGGGTACTCAGCCCGACCTACGAGCAGTACTTC.

This clonotype was found a few times. Being one base from a much bigger clone, this may be a read error. V usage is TRBV20-1 and J usage is TRBJ2-7, with D tentatively TRBD2 (5 bases). Germline-derived CDR1 and CDR2 are DFQATT and SNEGSKA (reference sequence). The CDR3 is 13 residues long. V was trimmed by 0 bases and J by 3 bases, leaving 9 bases between them. The CDR3 coding sequence is TGCAGTGCTAGAGATATGCGGGTCTACGAGCAGTACTTC. Its translation: CSARDMRVYEQYF.

The rearrangement uses TRBV4-3 and TRBJ1-5; no firm D call. Per germline, CDR1 LGHNA and CDR2 YSLEER. This CDR3 contains 17 residues. V was cut by 3 bases and J by 0 bases, with 15 bases left in between. DNA of the CDR3: TGCGCCAGCAGCCAGATACTAAGTCTGGGTAGCAATCAGCCCCAGCATTTT. Encoded protein: CASSQILSLGSNQPQHF.

This clonotype was detected only a few times. The CDR3: CASSFPFRQGAPYGYTF. DNA for the CDR3: TGTGCCAGCAGCTTCCCCTTTAGGCAGGGAGCCCCATATGGCTACACCTTC. The chain carries TRBV7-2 and TRBJ1-2; D perhaps matches TRBD1 (5 bases). Looked up from germline, CDR1 is SGHTA and CDR2 is FQGNSA. Between the trimmed V and J ends, which lost 3 bases and 5 bases, there was a span of 22 bases. This CDR3 comprises 17 residues.

This clonotype showed up just once. This sequence joins TRBV2 and TRBJ2-1, with TRBD1 identical over 9 bases. The germline CDR1 and CDR2 sequences are SNHLY and FYNNEI. CDR3 length equals 17 residues. V dropped 0 bases and J dropped 2; count of bases not matched to a gene: 5. Here the CDR3 reads CASSEAVDRGAYNEQFF. The CDR3 bases are TGTGCCAGCAGTGAAGCAGTCGACAGGGGGGCCTACAATGAGCAGTTCTTC.

This sequence joins TRBV2 and TRBJ2-1; 13 positions agree with TRBD2. Losses at the gene ends were 7 bases for V and 2 bases for J; bases not matched to a gene: 2. Germline V gives CDR1 SNHLY, CDR2 FYNNEI. This CDR3 has 15 residues. CDR3 in amino acids: CASIGLAGAYNEQFF. The CDR3 DNA sequence: TGTGCCAGCATTGGACTAGCGGGAGCCTACAATGAGCAGTTCTTC.

The J gene is TRBJ1-4, the V gene TRBV6-6; unclear D gene. The CDR3 runs to 13 residues. Trimming cost V 2 bases and J 8 bases, with 9 bases left between them. Germline V gene lookup returns CDR1 MNHNY and CDR2 SVGAGI (reference sequence). The CDR3 is CASSYRVGEKLFF. The CDR3 region has the DNA TGTGCCAGCAGTTACAGGGTCGGGGAAAAACTGTTTTTT.

The rearrangement joins TRBV20-1 to TRBJ1-4, with TRBD1 identical over 8 bases. Germline loops: CDR1 DFQATT, CDR2 SNEGSKA (reference sequence). There are 13 residues in the CDR3. The J segment lost 8 bases and the V segment lost 0 bases, leaving 2 bases of the junction unmatched. The CDR3 loop is CSARDWTGEKLFF. In nucleotides, the CDR3 is TGCAGTGCTAGAGATTGGACAGGGGAAAAACTGTTTTTT.

This clonotype was counted between two and nine times. The V and J genes are TRBV4-3 and TRBJ1-6, with D uncertain. This CDR3 has 17 amino acids. With 0 bases removed from V and 1 base from J, the gap between germline ends came to 10 bases. The V gene's germline CDR1 is LGHNA and CDR2 YSLEER. The CDR3 is CASSQDPPGSYNSPLHF. CDR3 nucleotides: TGCGCCAGCAGCCAAGATCCCCCAGGTTCCTATAATTCACCCCTCCACTTT.

The rearrangement joins TRBV10-2 to TRBJ2-2; 10 bases agree with TRBD2. J was trimmed by 7 bases and V by 4 bases; bases with no gene match: 6. The CDR3 consists of 15 residues. Germline V CDR1 and CDR2: WSHSY, SAAADI. CDR3 protein: CASSGSGGAGGELFF. CDR3 nucleotides: TGCGCCAGCAGTGGGAGCGGGGGGGCTGGCGGGGAGCTGTTTTTT.

The V call is TRBV6-5, the J call TRBJ2-5; no firm D call. Germline loops: CDR1 MNHEY, CDR2 SVGAGI. The CDR3 contains 12 residues. V lost 6 bases to trimming and J lost 11 bases, with 16 bases between them. The CDR3 is CASRGNNYEQYF. In nucleotides, the CDR3 is TGTGCCAGCAGGGGTAATAACTATGAGCAGTACTTC.

This clonotype was picked up a small number of times. The chain joins TRBV7-2 to TRBJ2-1, with D tentatively TRBD1 (6 bases). Trimming removed 5 bases from V and 4 bases from J, with 12 bases in between. The CDR3 spans 14 residues. CDR1 and CDR2 (germline): SGHTA, FQGNSA. DNA of the CDR3: TGTGCCAGCAGCAAGCGACAGGAGTACAATGAGCAGTTCTTC. It encodes CASSKRQEYNEQFF.

In its sample, this clonotype was seen a few times. The J gene is TRBJ1-6, the V gene TRBV25-1; the match to TRBD1 covers 7 bases. V shed 4 bases and J 4 bases; nucleotides not matched to a gene: 7. Germline V lookup: CDR1 MGHDK, CDR2 SYGVNS. The CDR3 has 16 residues. As DNA, the CDR3 is TGTGCCAGCAGTGGACAGGGCCCCCTATATAATTCACCCCTCCACTTT. This codes for CASSGQGPLYNSPLHF.

The rearrangement links TRBV18 to TRBJ1-1, with D possibly TRBD1 on 6 matching bases. Trimming left V 5 bases short and J 5 bases short, with 18 bases between. There are 15 residues in the CDR3. In germline, CDR1 is KGHSH, CDR2 LQKENI. CDR3 protein: CASSANGQGFTEAFF. CDR3 nucleotides: TGTGCCAGCTCAGCCAATGGGCAGGGGTTTACTGAAGCTTTCTTT.

This sequence joins TRBV5-1 and TRBJ2-2; 8 bases are shared with TRBD2. CDR3 length equals 16 residues. Germline V CDR1 and CDR2: SGHRS, YFSETQ. V trimming: 2 bases; J trimming: 0 bases; junction bases outside the gene matches: 3. Here the CDR3 DNA reads TGCGCCAGCAGCTTACTAGCGGACGCGAACACCGGGGAGCTGTTTTTT. This gives the protein CASSLLADANTGELFF. Based on the CDR3 plus reference TRBV5-1 and TRBJ2-2, the full variable domain is KAGVTQTPRYLIKTRGQQVTLSCSPISGHRSVSWYQQTPGQGLQFLFEYFSETQRNKGNFPGRFSGRQFSNSRSEMNVSTLELGDSALYLCASSLLADANTGELFFGEGSRLTVL.

This clonotype was picked up a small number of times. V gene TRBV6-6 combines with J gene TRBJ2-1, with D perhaps matching TRBD2 (5 bases). The CDR3 extends over 13 amino acids. V shed 2 bases and J shed 6 bases, with 8 bases lying between them. CDR1 MNHNY and CDR2 SVGAGI come from the germline V gene (reference sequence). Written as DNA, the CDR3 is TGTGCCAGCAGTTACGGACTCTTCAATGAGCAGTTCTTC. Protein product: CASSYGLFNEQFF.